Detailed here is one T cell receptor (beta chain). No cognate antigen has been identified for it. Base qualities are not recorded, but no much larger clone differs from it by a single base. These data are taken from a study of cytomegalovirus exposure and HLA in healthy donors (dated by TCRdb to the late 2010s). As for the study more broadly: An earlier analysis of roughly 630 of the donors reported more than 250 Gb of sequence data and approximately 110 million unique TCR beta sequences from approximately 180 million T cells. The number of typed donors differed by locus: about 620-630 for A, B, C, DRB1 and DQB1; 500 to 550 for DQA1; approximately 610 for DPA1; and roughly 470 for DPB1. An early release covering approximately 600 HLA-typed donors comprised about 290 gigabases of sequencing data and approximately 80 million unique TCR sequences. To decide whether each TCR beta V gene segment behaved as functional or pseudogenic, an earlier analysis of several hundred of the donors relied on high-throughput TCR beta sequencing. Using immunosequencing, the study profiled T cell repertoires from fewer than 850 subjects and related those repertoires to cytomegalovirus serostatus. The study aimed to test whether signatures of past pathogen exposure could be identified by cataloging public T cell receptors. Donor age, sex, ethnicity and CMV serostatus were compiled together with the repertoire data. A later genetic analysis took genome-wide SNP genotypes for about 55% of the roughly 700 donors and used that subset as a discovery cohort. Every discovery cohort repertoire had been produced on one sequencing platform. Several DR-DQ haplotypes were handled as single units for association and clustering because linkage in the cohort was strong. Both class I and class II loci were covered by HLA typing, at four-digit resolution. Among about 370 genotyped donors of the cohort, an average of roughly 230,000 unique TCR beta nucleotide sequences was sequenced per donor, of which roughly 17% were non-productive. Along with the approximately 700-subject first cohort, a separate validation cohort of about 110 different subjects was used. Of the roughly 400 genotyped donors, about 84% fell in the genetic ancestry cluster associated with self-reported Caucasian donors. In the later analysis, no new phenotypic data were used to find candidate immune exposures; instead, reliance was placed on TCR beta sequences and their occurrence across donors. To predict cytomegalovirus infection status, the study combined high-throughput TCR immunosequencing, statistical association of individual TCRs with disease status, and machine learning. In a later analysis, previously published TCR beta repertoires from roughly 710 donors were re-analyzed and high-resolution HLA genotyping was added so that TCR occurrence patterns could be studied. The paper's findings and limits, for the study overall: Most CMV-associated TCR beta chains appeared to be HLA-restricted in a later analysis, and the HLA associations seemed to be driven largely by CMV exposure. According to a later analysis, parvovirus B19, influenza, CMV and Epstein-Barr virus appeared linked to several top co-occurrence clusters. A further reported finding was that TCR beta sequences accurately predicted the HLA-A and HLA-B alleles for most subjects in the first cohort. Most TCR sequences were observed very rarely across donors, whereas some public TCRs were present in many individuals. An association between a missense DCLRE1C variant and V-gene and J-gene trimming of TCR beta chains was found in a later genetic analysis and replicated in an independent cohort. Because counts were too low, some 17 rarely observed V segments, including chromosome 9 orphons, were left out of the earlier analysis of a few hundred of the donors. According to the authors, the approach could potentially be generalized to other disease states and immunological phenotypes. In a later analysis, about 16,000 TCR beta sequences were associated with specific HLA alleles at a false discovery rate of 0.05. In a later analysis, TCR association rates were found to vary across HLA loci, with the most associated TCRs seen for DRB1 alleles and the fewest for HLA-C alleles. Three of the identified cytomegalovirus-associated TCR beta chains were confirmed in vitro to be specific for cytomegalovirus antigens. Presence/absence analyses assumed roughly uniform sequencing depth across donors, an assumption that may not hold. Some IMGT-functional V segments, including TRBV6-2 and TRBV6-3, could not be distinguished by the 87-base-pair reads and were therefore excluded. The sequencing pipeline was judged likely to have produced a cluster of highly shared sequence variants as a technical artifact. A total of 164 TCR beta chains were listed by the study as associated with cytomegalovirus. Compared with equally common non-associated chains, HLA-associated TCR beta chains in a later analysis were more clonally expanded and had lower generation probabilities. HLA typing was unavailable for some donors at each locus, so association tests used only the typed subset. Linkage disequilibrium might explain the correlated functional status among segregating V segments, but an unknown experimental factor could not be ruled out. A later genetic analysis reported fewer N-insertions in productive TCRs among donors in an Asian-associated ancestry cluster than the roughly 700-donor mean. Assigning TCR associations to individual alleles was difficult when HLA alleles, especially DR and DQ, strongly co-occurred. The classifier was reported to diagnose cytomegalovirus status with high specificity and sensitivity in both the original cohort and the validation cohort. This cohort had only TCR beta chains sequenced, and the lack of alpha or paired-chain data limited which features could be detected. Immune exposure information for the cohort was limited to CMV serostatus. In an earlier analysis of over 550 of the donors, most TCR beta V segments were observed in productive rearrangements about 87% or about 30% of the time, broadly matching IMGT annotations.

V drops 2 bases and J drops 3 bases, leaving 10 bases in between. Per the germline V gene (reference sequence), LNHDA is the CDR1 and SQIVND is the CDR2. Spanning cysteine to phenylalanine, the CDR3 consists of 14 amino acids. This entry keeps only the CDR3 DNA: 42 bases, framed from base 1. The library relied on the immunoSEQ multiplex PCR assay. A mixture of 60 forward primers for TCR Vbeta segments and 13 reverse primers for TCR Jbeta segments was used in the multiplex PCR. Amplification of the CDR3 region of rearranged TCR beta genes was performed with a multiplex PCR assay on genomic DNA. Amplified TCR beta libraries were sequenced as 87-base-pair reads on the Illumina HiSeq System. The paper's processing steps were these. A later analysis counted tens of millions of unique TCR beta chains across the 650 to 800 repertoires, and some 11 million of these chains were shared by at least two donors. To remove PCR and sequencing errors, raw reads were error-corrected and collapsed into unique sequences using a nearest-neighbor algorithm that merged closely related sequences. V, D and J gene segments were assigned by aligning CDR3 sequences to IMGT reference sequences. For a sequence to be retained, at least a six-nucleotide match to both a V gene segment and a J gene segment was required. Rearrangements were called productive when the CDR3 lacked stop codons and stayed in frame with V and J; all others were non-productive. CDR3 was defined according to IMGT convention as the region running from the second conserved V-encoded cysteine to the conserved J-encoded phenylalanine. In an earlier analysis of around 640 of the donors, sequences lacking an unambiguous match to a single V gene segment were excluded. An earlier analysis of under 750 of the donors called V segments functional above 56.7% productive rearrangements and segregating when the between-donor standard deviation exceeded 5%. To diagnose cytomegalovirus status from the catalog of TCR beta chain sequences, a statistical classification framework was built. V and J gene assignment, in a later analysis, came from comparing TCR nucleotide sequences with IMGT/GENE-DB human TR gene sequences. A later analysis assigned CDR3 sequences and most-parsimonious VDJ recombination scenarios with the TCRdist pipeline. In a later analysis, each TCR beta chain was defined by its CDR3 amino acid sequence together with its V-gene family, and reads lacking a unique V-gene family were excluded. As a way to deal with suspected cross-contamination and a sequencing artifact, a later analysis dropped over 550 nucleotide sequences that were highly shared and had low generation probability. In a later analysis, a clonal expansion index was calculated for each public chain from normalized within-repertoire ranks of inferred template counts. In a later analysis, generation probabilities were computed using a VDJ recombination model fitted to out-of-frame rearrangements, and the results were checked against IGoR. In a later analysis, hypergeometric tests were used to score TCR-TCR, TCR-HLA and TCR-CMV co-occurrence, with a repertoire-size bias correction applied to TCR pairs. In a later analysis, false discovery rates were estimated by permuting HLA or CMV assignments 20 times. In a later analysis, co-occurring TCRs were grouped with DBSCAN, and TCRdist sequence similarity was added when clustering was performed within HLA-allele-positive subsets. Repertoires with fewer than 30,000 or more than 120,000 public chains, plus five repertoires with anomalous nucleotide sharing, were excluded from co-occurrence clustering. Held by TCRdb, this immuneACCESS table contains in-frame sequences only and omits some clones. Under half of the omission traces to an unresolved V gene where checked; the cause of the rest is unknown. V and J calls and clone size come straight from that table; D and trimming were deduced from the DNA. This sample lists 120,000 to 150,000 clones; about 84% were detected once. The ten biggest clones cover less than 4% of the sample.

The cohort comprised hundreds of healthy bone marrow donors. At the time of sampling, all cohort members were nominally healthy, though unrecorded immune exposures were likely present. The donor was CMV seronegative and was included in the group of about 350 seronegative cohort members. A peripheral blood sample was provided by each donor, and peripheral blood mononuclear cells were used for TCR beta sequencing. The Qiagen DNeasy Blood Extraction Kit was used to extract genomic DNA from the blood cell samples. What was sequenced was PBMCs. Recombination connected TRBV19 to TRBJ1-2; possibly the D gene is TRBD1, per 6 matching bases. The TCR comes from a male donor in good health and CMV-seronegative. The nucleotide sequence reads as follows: TGTGCCAGTAGTATAACCAGGGGTGACTATGGCTACACCTTC. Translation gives CASSITRGDYGYTF. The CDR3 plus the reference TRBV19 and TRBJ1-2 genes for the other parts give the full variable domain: DGGITQSPKYLFRKEGQNVTLSCEQNLNHDAMYWYRQDPGQGLRLIYYSQIVNDFQKGDIAEGYSVSREKKESFPLTVTSAQKNPTAFYLCASSITRGDYGYTFGSGTRLTVV.